The present entry profiles one T cell receptor beta chain with its context. This sample was taken from a study of blood T cell repertoires in COVID-19. Study-wide background: The samples span acute and convalescent COVID-19 from the United States, Italy and Spain. Nucleic acid was either cDNA or gDNA, and it came from T cells, B-cell-depleted T cells, or PBMCs.

In the original processing: Amplification from reference gene primers served as the basis for estimated nucleated cell counts. Only in-frame clones appear in the TCRdb table, and some are missing; sequencing was by immunoSEQ multiplex PCR. The DNA was the basis for D and trimming; V, J and clone size are from that table. There are around 150,000 clones in the sample; about 85% occur only once, and 3% to 3.5% lies in the top ten. The sample consisted of peripheral blood. This TCR came from a human donor with acute or convalescent COVID-19. The donor label of this sample is uncertain.

The CDR3 DNA follows: TGTGCCAGCAGTTTGGGACTAGCGGGGGATAATACGCAGTATTTT. Residues: CASSLGLAGDNTQYF. V and J are TRBV28 and TRBJ2-3, with 14 bases identical to TRBD2. J gave up 7 bases and V 3 bases, and 3 bases lay outside the gene matches. Germline V gene sequence: CDR1 MDHEN, CDR2 SYDVKM. The CDR3 totals 15 residues. The complete variable domain, with remaining parts taken from reference TRBV28 and TRBJ2-3, reads DVKVTQSSRYLVKRTGEKVFLECVQDMDHENMFWYRQDPGLGLRLIYFSYDVKMKEKGDIPEGYSVSREKKERFSLILESASTNQTSMYLCASSLGLAGDNTQYFGPGTRLTVL.